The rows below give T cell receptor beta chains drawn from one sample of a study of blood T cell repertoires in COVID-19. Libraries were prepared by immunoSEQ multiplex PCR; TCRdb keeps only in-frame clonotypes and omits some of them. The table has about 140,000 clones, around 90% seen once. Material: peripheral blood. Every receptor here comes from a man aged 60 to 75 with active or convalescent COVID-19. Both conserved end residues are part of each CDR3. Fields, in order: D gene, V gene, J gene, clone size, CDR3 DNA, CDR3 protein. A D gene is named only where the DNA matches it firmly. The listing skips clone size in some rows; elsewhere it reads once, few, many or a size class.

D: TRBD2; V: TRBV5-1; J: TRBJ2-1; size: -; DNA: TGCGCCAGCAGCTCGGGACTAGCGGGAGGGGATGAGCAGTTCTTC; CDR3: CASSSGLAGGDEQFF
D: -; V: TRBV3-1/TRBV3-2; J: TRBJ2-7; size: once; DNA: TGTGCCAGCAGCCAAGGAGATGAGCAGTACTTC; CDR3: CASSQGDEQYF
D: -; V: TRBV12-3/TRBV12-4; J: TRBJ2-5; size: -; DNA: TGTGCCAGCAGTTTTCTGCGTGAGACCCAGTACTTC; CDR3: CASSFLRETQYF
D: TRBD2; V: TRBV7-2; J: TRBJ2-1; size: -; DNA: TGTGCCAGCAGCCCTAGCGGCCTCGGGAGGGAGCAGTTCTTC; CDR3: CASSPSGLGREQFF
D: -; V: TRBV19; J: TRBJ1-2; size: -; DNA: TGTGCCAGTAGTATGAGAGGATCTAACTATGGCTACACCTTC; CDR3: CASSMRGSNYGYTF
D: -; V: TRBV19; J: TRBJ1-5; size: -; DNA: TGTGCCAGTAGTTCCAACGACAGGAGTAATCAGCCCCAGCATTTT; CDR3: CASSSNDRSNQPQHF
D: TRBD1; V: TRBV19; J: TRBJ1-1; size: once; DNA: TGTGCCAGTAGTGCGGAGGGACAGGGGAACACTGAAGCTTTCTTT; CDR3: CASSAEGQGNTEAFF
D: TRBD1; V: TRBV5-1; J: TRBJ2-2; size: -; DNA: TGCGCCAGCAGCTACAGGACAGGGGACGCCGGGGAGCTGTTTTTT; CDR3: CASSYRTGDAGELFF
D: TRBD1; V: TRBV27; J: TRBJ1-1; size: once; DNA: TGTGCCAGCAACTTCCGGGACAGGGCCGCTGAAGCTTTCTTT; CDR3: CASNFRDRAAEAFF
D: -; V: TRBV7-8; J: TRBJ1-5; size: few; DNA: TGTGCCAGCAGCTTAGGGGGAGGGGGTAATAGCAATCAGCCCCAGCATTTT; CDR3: CASSLGGGGNSNQPQHF
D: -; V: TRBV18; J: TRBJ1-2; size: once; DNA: TGTGCCAGCTCACCAACAGGGACCAACTATGGCTACACCTTC; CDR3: CASSPTGTNYGYTF
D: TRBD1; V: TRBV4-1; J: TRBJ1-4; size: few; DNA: TGCGCCAGCAGAGGGACAGGGCAAAGGGAAAAACTGTTTTTT; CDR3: CASRGTGQREKLFF
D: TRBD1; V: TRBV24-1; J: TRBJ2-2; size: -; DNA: TGTGCCACCAGTGATCCAATTGACAGGGCGAACACCGGGGAGCTGTTTTTT; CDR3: CATSDPIDRANTGELFF
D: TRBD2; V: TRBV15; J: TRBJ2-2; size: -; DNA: TGTGCCACCGGGACTAGAGGAACCGGGGAGCTGTTTTTT; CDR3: CATGTRGTGELFF
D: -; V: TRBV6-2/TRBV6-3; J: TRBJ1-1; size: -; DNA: TGTGCCAGCAGTTACGGGCAGGGTTGGACTGAAGCTTTCTTT; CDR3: CASSYGQGWTEAFF
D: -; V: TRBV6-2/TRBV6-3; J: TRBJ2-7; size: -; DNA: TGTGCCAGCAGTTACGGCGGGCCACGATACTTC; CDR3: CASSYGGPRYF
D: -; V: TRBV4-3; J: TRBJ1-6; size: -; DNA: TGCGCCAGCAGCCAGCAGGGGTACGATTCACCCCTCCACTTT; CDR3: CASSQQGYDSPLHF
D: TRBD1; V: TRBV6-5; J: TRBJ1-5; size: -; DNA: TGTGCCAGCATAGGGCAGGGGGGAAGCAATCAGCCCCAGCATTTT; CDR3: CASIGQGGSNQPQHF
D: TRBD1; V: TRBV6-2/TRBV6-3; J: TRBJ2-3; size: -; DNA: TGTGCCAGCAGTTGGTCAAGGGGACAGGGGGGTCTAGCGGGCAGCACAGATACGCAGTATTTT; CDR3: CASSWSRGQGGLAGSTDTQYF
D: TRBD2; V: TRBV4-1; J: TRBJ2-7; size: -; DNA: TGCGCCAGCGCTTTAGAAACTAGCGGCTCCTACGAGCAGTACTTC; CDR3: CASALETSGSYEQYF
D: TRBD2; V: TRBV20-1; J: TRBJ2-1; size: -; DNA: TGCAGTGCTAGTTCCCTAAGCGGGAAGCAGGATGAGCAGTTCTTC; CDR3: CSASSLSGKQDEQFF
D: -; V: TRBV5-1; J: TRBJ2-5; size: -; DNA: TGCGCCAGCAGCCCGGGTCCCCGCGGGGAGACCCAGTACTTC; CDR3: CASSPGPRGETQYF
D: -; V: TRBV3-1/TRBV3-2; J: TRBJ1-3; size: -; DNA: TGTGCCAGCAGCACACGACTTAGCTCTGGAAACACCATATATTTT; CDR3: CASSTRLSSGNTIYF
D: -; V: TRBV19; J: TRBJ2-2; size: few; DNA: TGTGCCAGTCAACTAACCGGGAACACCGGGGAGCTGTTTTTT; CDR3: CASQLTGNTGELFF
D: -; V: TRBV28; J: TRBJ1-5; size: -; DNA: TGTGCCAGCAACCACAGGGTAATGGGCAATCAGCCCCAGCATTTT; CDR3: CASNHRVMGNQPQHF
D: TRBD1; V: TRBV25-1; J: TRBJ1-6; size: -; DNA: TGTGCCAGCGGACAGGGGGTACGATCACCCCTCCACTTT; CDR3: CASGQGVRSPLHF
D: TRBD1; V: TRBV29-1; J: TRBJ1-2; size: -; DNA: TGCAGCGCACAGGGGAATGGGGGCTACACCTTC; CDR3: CSAQGNGGYTF
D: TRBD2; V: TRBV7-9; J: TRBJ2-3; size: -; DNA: TGTGCCAGCAGCTTAGGAGCTAGCGGGAGGGATACGCAGTATTTT; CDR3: CASSLGASGRDTQYF
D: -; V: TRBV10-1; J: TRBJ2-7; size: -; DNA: TGCGCCAGCAGTGAGTCTCAGGGTTTGTGGGAGCAGTACTTC; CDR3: CASSESQGLWEQYF
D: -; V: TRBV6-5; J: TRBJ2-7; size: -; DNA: TGTGCCAGCAGTTCACCCCGCAGGGCCCACGAGCAGTACTTC; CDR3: CASSSPRRAHEQYF
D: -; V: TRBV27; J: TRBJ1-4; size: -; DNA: TGTGCCAGCAGTTTATTAGGGGGAGAGGATGAAAAACTGTTTTTT; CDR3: CASSLLGGEDEKLFF
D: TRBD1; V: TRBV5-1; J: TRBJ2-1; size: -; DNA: TGCGCCAGCAGCATTAGGGACAGGTCGGATGAGCAGTTCTTC; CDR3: CASSIRDRSDEQFF
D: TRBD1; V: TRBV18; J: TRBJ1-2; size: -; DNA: TGTGCCAGCTCACCACCCAGGACAGGGGGCGGGAGTGGCTACACCTTC; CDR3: CASSPPRTGGGSGYTF
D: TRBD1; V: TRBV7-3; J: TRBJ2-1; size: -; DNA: TGTGCCAGCAGCCCGGGGACAGGCAGCAATGAGCAGTTCTTC; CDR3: CASSPGTGSNEQFF
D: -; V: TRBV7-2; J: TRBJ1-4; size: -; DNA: TGTGCCAGCAGACCGAACACAGGGCCTGGGGAAAAACTGTTTTTT; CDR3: CASRPNTGPGEKLFF
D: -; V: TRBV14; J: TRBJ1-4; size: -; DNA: TGTGCCAGCAGCCAAGTGCCCGGCAGGGGTCAACTGTTTTTT; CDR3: CASSQVPGRGQLFF
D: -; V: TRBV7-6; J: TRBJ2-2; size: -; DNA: TGTGCCAGCAGCTTAAGCGCGGACACCGGGGAGCTGTTTTTT; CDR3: CASSLSADTGELFF
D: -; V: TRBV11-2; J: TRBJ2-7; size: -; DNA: TGTGCCAGCAGCTTACGGGACTTTCACCACGAGCAGTACTTC; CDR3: CASSLRDFHHEQYF
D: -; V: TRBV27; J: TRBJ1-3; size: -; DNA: TGTGCCAGCAGTTCAGGGTCTGGAAACACCATATATTTT; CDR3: CASSSGSGNTIYF
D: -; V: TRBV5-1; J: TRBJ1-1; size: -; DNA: TGCGCCAGCAGCTTCGGCCGGGGAGTCGGTGAAGCTTTCTTT; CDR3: CASSFGRGVGEAFF
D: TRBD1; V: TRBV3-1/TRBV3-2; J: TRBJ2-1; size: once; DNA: TGTGCCAGCAGCGAGGGACAGAGAGCCTACAATGAGCAGTTCTTC; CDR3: CASSEGQRAYNEQFF
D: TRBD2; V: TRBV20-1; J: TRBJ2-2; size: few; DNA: TGCAGTGCTCGTGGACTAGCGGGAGGTAACACCGGGGAGCTGTTTTTT; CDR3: CSARGLAGGNTGELFF
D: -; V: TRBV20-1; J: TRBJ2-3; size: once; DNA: TGCAGTGCTAGTCGGTATAGCGATTACACAGATACGCAGTATTTT; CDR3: CSASRYSDYTDTQYF
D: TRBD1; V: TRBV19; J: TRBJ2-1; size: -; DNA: TGTGCCAGTAGTATCCCCGGACAGGGTATCGACAATGAGCAGTTCTTC; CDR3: CASSIPGQGIDNEQFF
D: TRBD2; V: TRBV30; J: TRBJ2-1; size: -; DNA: TGTGCCTGGAGTACCGGGACTAGCGGGATCAATGAGCAGTTCTTC; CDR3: CAWSTGTSGINEQFF
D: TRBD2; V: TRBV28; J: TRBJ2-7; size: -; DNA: TGTGCCAGCAGTGACCCCGGCGGTAGCGGGAGAACCTACGAGCAGTACTTC; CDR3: CASSDPGGSGRTYEQYF
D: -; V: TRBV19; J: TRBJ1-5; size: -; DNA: TGTGCCAGTAGTATAGAAAGGGGGCCCCAGCATTTT; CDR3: CASSIERGPQHF
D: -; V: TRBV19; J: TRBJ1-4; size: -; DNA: TGTGCCAGTAGTGGGGGGTTCTTTCCGAATGAAAAACTGTTTTTT; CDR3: CASSGGFFPNEKLFF
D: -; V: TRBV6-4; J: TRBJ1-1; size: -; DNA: TGTGCCAGCATCGGGGTGATGAACACTGAAGCTTTCTTT; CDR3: CASIGVMNTEAFF
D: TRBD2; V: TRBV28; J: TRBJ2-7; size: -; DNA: TGTGCCAGCACCTTTGGGACTAGCGGGAACTTGTACGAGCAGTACTTC; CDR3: CASTFGTSGNLYEQYF
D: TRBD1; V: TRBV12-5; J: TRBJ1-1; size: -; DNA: TGTGCTAGTGGTATCCAACGGACAGGGAACACTGAAGCTTTCTTT; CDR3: CASGIQRTGNTEAFF
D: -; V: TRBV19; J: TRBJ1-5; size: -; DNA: TGTGCCAGTAGTGGAGTGGGAGGCAATCAGCCCCAGCATTTT; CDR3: CASSGVGGNQPQHF
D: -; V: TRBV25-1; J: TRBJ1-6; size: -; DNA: TGTGCCAGCAGTTACCACAGGGATAATTCACCCCTCCACTTT; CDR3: CASSYHRDNSPLHF
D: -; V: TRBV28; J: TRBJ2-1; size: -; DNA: TGTGCCAGCAGTTTACCCCCACCGAGAGGTGAGCAGTTCTTC; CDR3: CASSLPPPRGEQFF
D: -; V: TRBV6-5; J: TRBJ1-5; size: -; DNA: TGTGCCAGCAGCCTCAAACTAGGGACACTTCAGCCCCAGCATTTT; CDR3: CASSLKLGTLQPQHF
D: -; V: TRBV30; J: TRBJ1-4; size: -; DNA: TGTGCCTCGGACAGTGGGCATGAAAAACTGTTTTTT; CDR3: CASDSGHEKLFF
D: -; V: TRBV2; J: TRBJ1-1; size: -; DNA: TGTGCCAGCAGCCGGGAGGCTCTTAACACTGAAGCTTTCTTT; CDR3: CASSREALNTEAFF
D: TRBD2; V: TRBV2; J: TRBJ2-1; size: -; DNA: TGTGCCAGCAGTGGCCAGGGACTAGCCCACAATGAGCAGTTCTTC; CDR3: CASSGQGLAHNEQFF
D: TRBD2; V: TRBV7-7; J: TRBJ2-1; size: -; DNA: TGTGCTAGCAGCTTACTAGCGGGAGATTACAATGAGCAGTTCTTC; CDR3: CASSLLAGDYNEQFF
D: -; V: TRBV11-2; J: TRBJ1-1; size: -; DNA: TGTGCCAGCAGCTCCCCGGGTCTGACTCTGATGAACACTGAAGCTTTCTTT; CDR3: CASSSPGLTLMNTEAFF